The present T cell receptor (beta chain) was sequenced within a study of blood T cell repertoires in COVID-19. This clone was found once. Only in-frame clones appear in the TCRdb table, and some are missing; sequencing was by immunoSEQ multiplex PCR. The table shows over 130,000 clones, with 70% to 90% occurring only once. CDR3 length: 12 amino acids. The germline CDR1 and CDR2 sequences are SQVTM and ANQGSEA. Trimming cost V 3 bases and J 7 bases, with 11 bases left between them. The rearrangement joins TRBV29-1 to TRBJ2-3, with D possibly being TRBD2 (5 bases). The sample was peripheral blood. The TCR sequence derives from a man between 65 and 80 years old with acute or convalescent COVID-19. Here the CDR3 reads CSVEAGGNTQYF. Written as DNA, the CDR3 is TGCAGCGTTGAGGCAGGAGGAAATACGCAGTATTTT.